The rows below give T cell receptor beta chains drawn from one sample of a study of blood T cells in healthy people across ages. TCRdb itself ran the 5' RACE reads through MiXCR, one entry per CDR3 protein. The data show around 870,000 distinct CDR3 sequences, more than 25% seen once. Sequencing input: blood. These TCRs come from a woman aged 80 or older in good health. CDR3s include the opening cysteine and the closing phenylalanine or tryptophan. D genes are given only for firm matches. A row's size may be missing; if present it is once, few, many or a size class.

V gene: TRBV20-1
D gene: .
clone size: .
J gene: TRBJ1-1
CDR3 DNA: TGCAGTGCTAGAGCAACGAACAGGGTGAACACTGAAGCTTTCTTT
CDR3 protein: CSARATNRVNTEAFF

V gene: TRBV24-1
D gene: .
clone size: .
J gene: TRBJ2-1
CDR3 DNA: TGTGCCACCAGTGATTTGGTACCCCTTGAGCAGTTCTTC
CDR3 protein: CATSDLVPLEQFF

V gene: TRBV12-3/TRBV12-4
D gene: .
clone size: many
J gene: TRBJ2-3
CDR3 DNA: TGTGCCAGCAGCCCTAGGAGGGATACGCAGTATTTT
CDR3 protein: CASSPRRDTQYF

V gene: TRBV7-9
D gene: .
clone size: .
J gene: TRBJ1-1
CDR3 DNA: TGTGCCAGCAGCTTAGGGGAAGTAAGCACTGAAGCTTTCTTT
CDR3 protein: CASSLGEVSTEAFF

V gene: TRBV12-3/TRBV12-4
D gene: .
clone size: many
J gene: TRBJ1-5
CDR3 DNA: TGTGCCAGCAGTTTCCCGGCCAGGCAGCCCCAGCATTTT
CDR3 protein: CASSFPARQPQHF

V gene: TRBV12-3/TRBV12-4
D gene: .
clone size: .
J gene: TRBJ2-3
CDR3 DNA: TGTGCCAGCAGTTTCGGCAGGGCCACAGATACGCAGTATTTT
CDR3 protein: CASSFGRATDTQYF

V gene: TRBV7-2
D gene: TRBD2
clone size: many
J gene: TRBJ2-1
CDR3 DNA: TGTGCCAGCAGCCCCGGACTAGCGGGGGGGGGCGAGCAGTTCTTC
CDR3 protein: CASSPGLAGGGEQFF

V gene: TRBV7-9
D gene: TRBD1
clone size: .
J gene: TRBJ2-2
CDR3 DNA: TGTGCCAGCAGATTCGGGACAGGCGACACCGGGGAGCTGTTTTTT
CDR3 protein: CASRFGTGDTGELFF

V gene: TRBV2
D gene: .
clone size: .
J gene: TRBJ1-5
CDR3 DNA: TGTGCCAGCAGGGAACAGCATATAAATCAGCCCCAGCATTTT
CDR3 protein: CASREQHINQPQHF

V gene: TRBV20-1
D gene: .
clone size: .
J gene: TRBJ1-5
CDR3 DNA: TGCAGTGCTAGAGAAGCCCTTGGGGGTTCCGGGCAGCCCCAGCATTTT
CDR3 protein: CSAREALGGSGQPQHF

V gene: TRBV20-1
D gene: TRBD2
clone size: .
J gene: TRBJ2-1
CDR3 DNA: TGCAGTGCCGTCCGGGGGGTAAAGGGGGAGCAGTTCTTC
CDR3 protein: CSAVRGVKGEQFF

V gene: TRBV7-8
D gene: TRBD2
clone size: .
J gene: TRBJ2-1
CDR3 DNA: TGTGCCAGCAGCCGAGAGACCGGGACTAGCGGGGGGGTTTATGAGCAGTTCTTC
CDR3 protein: CASSRETGTSGGVYEQFF

V gene: TRBV5-1
D gene: TRBD2
clone size: once
J gene: TRBJ2-1
CDR3 DNA: TGCGCCAGCAGCCAGCCCGGGACTAGCGGGCTCAATGAGCAGTTCTTC
CDR3 protein: CASSQPGTSGLNEQFF

V gene: TRBV20-1
D gene: TRBD2
clone size: .
J gene: TRBJ2-3
CDR3 DNA: TGCAGTGCTTACGAACTAGCGGGCCTCACAGATACGCAGTATTTT
CDR3 protein: CSAYELAGLTDTQYF

V gene: TRBV7-9
D gene: .
clone size: many
J gene: TRBJ1-2
CDR3 DNA: TGTGCCAGCAGCTTAGGCGAGGGCCTCCAATATGGCTACACCTTC
CDR3 protein: CASSLGEGLQYGYTF

V gene: TRBV7-9
D gene: .
clone size: .
J gene: TRBJ2-7
CDR3 DNA: TGTGCCAGCAGCTCCACTCTGGGTAACGAGCAGTACTTC
CDR3 protein: CASSSTLGNEQYF

V gene: TRBV20-1
D gene: .
clone size: .
J gene: TRBJ2-1
CDR3 DNA: TGCAGTGCTGGAGACACGCGGGACTCAGGAGGGTACGAGCAGTTCTTC
CDR3 protein: CSAGDTRDSGGYEQFF

V gene: TRBV6-2/TRBV6-3
D gene: TRBD1
clone size: many
J gene: TRBJ2-7
CDR3 DNA: TGTGCCAGCAGAGACACCGGGACAGTCGAGCAGTACTTC
CDR3 protein: CASRDTGTVEQYF

V gene: TRBV6-1
D gene: TRBD1
clone size: many
J gene: TRBJ1-5
CDR3 DNA: TGTGCCAGCAAGGGGACAGGTAGTTCAGCGCGCAATCAGCCCCAGCATTTT
CDR3 protein: CASKGTGSSARNQPQHF

V gene: TRBV5-1
D gene: TRBD2
clone size: many
J gene: TRBJ2-5
CDR3 DNA: TGCGCCAGCAGCTTGGCCGGGACTAGCGGGGCTCAAGAGACCCAGTACTTC
CDR3 protein: CASSLAGTSGAQETQYF

V gene: TRBV7-2
D gene: TRBD1
clone size: .
J gene: TRBJ2-6
CDR3 DNA: TGTGCCAGCAGCGTGACAGGGAAGATCTCTGGGGCCAACGTCCTGACTTTC
CDR3 protein: CASSVTGKISGANVLTF

V gene: TRBV19
D gene: .
clone size: .
J gene: TRBJ2-3
CDR3 DNA: TGTGCCAGTAGTACAATCGGAGATACGCAGTATTTT
CDR3 protein: CASSTIGDTQYF

V gene: TRBV12-3/TRBV12-4
D gene: .
clone size: many
J gene: TRBJ1-2
CDR3 DNA: TGTGCCAGCAGTTTTCGGCAGTTTGACTATGGCTACACCTTC
CDR3 protein: CASSFRQFDYGYTF

V gene: TRBV5-1
D gene: .
clone size: .
J gene: TRBJ2-3
CDR3 DNA: TGCGCCAGCAGCTTGCGACTAGTGGGTAGCACAGATACGCAGTATTTT
CDR3 protein: CASSLRLVGSTDTQYF

V gene: TRBV2
D gene: TRBD1
clone size: .
J gene: TRBJ1-2
CDR3 DNA: TGTGCCAGCAGAGCCCGGGACAGGGGTTACTATGGCTACACCTTC
CDR3 protein: CASRARDRGYYGYTF

V gene: TRBV27
D gene: .
clone size: many
J gene: TRBJ2-5
CDR3 DNA: TGTGCCAGCAGTCCCGGGGGTGGTAAGACCCAGTACTTC
CDR3 protein: CASSPGGGKTQYF

V gene: TRBV3-1
D gene: .
clone size: few
J gene: TRBJ1-2
CDR3 DNA: TGTGCCAGCAGCCAAGACGCTCATAACTATGGCTACACCTTC
CDR3 protein: CASSQDAHNYGYTF

V gene: TRBV20-1
D gene: TRBD2
clone size: many
J gene: TRBJ2-1
CDR3 DNA: TGCAGTGCTAGGCAAGGGAGCGGGGGTAGCTCCTACAATGAGCAGTTCTTC
CDR3 protein: CSARQGSGGSSYNEQFF